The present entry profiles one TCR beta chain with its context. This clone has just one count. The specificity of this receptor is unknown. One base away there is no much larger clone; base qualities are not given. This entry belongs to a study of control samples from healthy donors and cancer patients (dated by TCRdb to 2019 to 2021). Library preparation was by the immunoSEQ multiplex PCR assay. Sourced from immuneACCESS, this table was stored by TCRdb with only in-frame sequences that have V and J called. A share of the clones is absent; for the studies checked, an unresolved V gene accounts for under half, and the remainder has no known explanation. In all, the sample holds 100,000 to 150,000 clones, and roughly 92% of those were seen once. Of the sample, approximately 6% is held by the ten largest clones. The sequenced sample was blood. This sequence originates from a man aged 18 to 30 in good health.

The CDR3 amino acid sequence is: CASSPEHFGGGTDTQYF. The DNA sequence reads TGTGCCAGCAGTCCTGAACATTTCGGGGGGGGCACAGATACGCAGTATTTT. Rearrangement joined TRBV3-1 (or the pseudogene TRBV3-2) to TRBJ2-3, and 8 bases in between align with TRBD2. Measured from the cysteine to the phenylalanine, the CDR3 is 17 residues long. Kept here is only the CDR3 DNA, which spans 51 bases and is read in frame from base 1. After removal of 6 bases from V and 1 base from J, the junction retains 12 bases not matched to a gene. For CDR1 and CDR2, the germline V gene (reference sequence) lists LGHDT and YNNKEL.